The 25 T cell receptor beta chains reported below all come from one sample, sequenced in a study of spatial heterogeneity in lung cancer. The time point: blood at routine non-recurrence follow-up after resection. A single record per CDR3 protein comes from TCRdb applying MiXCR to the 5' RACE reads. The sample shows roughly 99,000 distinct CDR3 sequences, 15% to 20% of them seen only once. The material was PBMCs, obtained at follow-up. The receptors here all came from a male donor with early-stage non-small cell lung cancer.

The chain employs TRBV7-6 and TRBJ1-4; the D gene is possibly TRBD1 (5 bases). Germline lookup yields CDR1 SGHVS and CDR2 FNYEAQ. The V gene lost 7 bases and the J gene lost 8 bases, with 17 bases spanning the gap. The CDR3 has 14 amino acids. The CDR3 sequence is CASTASTVSEKLFF. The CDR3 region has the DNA TGTGCCAGCACCGCATCGACAGTGAGCGAAAAACTGTTTTTT.

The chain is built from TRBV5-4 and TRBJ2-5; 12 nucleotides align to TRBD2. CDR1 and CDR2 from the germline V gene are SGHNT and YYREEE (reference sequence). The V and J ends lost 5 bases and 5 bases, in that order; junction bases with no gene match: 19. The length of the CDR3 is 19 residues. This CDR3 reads CASSYGTTLAGGRGETQYF. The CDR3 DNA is TGTGCCAGCAGTTACGGAACAACACTAGCGGGGGGCCGAGGGGAGACCCAGTACTTC.

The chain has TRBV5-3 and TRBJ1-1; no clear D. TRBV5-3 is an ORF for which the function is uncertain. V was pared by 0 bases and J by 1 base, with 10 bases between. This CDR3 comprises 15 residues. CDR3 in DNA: TGTGCCAGAAGCTTGGACCGGGGAAAGAACACTGAAGCTTTCTTT. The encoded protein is CARSLDRGKNTEAFF.

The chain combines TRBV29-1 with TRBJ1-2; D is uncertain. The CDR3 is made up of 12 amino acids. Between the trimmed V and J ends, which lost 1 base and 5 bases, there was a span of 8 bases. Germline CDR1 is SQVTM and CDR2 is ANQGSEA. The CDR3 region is CSVEGALYGYTF. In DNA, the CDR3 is TGCAGCGTTGAAGGGGCCCTATATGGCTACACCTTC. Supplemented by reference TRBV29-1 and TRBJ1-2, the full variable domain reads SAVISQKPSRDICQRGTSLTIQCQVDSQVTMMFWYRQQPGQSLTLIATANQGSEATYESGFVIDKFPISRPNLTFSTLTVSNMSPEDSSIYLCSVEGALYGYTFGSGTRLTVV.

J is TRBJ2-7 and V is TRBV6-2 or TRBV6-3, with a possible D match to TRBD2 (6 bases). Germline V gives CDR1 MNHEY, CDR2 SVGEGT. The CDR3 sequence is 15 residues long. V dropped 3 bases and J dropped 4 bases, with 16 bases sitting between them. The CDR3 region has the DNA TGTGCCAGCAGTTATATGGAACGCGGAGGGTACGAGCAGTACTTC. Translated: CASSYMERGGYEQYF.

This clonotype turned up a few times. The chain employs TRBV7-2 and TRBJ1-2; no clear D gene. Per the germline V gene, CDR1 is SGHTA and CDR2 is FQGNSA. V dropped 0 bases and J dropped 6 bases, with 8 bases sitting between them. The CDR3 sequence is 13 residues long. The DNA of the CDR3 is TGTGCCAGCAGCTTAGCACGGCCGGATGGCTACACCTTC. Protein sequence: CASSLARPDGYTF.

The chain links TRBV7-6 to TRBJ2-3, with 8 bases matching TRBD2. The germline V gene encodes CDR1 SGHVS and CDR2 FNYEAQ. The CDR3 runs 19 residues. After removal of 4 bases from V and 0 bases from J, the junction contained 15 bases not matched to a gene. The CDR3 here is CASSSDTISGTRSTDTQYF. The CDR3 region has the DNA TGTGCCAGCAGCTCGGACACAATTTCCGGGACTAGGAGCACAGATACGCAGTATTTT.

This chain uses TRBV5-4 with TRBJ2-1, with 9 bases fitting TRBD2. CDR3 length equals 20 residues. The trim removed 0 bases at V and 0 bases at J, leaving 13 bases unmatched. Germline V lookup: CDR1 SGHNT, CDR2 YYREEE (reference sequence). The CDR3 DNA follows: TGTGCCAGCAGCTTGGTGCTTGCTAGCGGGATCCTTAGCTCCTACAATGAGCAGTTCTTC. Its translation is CASSLVLASGILSSYNEQFF.

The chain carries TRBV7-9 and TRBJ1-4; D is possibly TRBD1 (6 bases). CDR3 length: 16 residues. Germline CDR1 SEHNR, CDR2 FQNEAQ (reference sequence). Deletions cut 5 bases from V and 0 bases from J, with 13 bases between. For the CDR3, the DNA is TGTGCCAGCAGCCTAGGACAGAGCGCAACTAATGAAAAACTGTTTTTT. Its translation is CASSLGQSATNEKLFF.

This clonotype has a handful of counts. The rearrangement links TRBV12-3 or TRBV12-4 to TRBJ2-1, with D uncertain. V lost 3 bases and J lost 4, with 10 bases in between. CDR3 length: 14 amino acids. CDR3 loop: CASSFNSAYNEQFF. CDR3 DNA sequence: TGTGCCAGCAGTTTTAATTCGGCGTACAATGAGCAGTTCTTC.

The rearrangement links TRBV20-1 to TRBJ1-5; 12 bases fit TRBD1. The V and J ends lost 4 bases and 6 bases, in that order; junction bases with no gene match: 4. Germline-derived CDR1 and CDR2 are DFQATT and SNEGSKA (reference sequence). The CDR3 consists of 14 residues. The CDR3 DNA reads TGCAGTGCTACGGGACAGGGGGCGATTCAGCCCCAGCATTTT. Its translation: CSATGQGAIQPQHF.

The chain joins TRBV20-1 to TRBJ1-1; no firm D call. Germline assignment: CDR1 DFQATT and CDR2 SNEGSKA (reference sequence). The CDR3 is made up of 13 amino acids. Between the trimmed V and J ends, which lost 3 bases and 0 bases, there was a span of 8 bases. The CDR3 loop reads CSARRVLNTEAFF. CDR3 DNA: TGCAGTGCTAGGCGGGTTTTGAACACTGAAGCTTTCTTT.

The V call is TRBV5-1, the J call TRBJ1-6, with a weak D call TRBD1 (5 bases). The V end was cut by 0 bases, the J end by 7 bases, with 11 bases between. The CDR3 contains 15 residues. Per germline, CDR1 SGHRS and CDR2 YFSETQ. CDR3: CASSLVSGLNSPLHF. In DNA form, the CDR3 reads TGCGCCAGCAGCTTGGTCTCAGGGTTAAATTCACCCCTCCACTTT.

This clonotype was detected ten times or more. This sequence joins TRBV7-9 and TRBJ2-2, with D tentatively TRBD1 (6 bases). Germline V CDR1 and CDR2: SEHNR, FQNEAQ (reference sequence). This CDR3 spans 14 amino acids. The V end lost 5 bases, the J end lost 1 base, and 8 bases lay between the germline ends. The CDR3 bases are TGTGCCAGCAGCACACAGGGGAACACCGGGGAGCTGTTTTTT. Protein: CASSTQGNTGELFF.

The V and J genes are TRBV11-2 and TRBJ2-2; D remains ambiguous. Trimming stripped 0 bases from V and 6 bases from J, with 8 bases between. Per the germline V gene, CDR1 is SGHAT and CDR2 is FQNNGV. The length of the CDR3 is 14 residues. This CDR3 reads CASSLDLRPGELFF. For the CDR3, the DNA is TGTGCCAGCAGCTTAGATCTTAGGCCCGGGGAGCTGTTTTTT.

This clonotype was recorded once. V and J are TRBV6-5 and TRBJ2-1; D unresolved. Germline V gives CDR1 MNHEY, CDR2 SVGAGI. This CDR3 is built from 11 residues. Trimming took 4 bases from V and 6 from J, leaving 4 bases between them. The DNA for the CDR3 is TGTGCCAGCAGTTCCCGCAATGAGCAGTTCTTC. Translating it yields CASSSRNEQFF.

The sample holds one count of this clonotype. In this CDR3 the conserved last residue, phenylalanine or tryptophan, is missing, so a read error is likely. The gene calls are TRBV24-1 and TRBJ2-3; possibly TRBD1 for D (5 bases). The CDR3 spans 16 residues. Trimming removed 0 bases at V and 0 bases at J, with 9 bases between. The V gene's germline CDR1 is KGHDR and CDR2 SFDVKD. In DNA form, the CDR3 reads TGTGCCACCAGTGATTTGAGGCAGGGAAGCACAGATACGCAGTATTTA. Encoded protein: CATSDLRQGSTDTQYL.

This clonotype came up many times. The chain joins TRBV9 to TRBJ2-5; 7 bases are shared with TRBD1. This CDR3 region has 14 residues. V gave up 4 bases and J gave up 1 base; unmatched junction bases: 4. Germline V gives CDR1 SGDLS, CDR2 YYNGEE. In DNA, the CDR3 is TGTGCCAGCAGCCCCGAGGGGGCCCAAGAGACCCAGTACTTC. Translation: CASSPEGAQETQYF.

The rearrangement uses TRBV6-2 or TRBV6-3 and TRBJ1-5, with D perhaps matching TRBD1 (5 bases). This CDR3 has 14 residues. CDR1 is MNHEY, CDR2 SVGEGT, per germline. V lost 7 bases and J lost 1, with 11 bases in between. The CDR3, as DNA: TGTGCCAGCACGAGGCAGGGAAGCAATCAGCCCCAGCATTTT. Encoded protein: CASTRQGSNQPQHF.

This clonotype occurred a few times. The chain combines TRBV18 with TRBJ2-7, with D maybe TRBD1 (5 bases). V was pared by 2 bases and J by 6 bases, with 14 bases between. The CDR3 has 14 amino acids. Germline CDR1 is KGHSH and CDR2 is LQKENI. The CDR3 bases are TGTGCCAGCTCACCAGTCTCAGGGCCGGCCGAGCAGTACGTC. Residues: CASSPVSGPAEQYV.

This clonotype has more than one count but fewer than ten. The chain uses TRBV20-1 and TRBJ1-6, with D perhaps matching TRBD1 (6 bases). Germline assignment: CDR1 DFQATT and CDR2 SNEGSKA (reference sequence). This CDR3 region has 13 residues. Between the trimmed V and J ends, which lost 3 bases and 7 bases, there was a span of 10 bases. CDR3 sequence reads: CSASAGTNSPLHF. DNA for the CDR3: TGCAGTGCTAGCGCAGGGACAAATTCACCCCTCCACTTT.

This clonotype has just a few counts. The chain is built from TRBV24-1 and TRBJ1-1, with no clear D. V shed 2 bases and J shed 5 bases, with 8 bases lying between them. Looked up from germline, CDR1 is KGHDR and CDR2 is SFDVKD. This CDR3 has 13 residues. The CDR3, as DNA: TGTGCCACCAGTGATTCGGGCCTGACTGAAGCTTTCTTT. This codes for CATSDSGLTEAFF.

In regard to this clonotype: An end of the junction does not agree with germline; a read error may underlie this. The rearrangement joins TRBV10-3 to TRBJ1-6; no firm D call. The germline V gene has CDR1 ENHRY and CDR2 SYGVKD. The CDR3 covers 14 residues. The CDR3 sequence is CVIRGRANNSPLHF. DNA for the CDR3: TGTGTCATCAGAGGGAGAGCGAATAATTCACCCCTCCACTTT.

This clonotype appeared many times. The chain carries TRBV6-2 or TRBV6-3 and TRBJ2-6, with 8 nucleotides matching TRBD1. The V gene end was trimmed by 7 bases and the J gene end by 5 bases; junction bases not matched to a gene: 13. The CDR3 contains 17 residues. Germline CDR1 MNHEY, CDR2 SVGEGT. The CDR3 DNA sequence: TGTGCCAGCACCCATGGGGCAGGGGGCCCGTGGGCCAACGTCCTGACTTTC. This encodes CASTHGAGGPWANVLTF.

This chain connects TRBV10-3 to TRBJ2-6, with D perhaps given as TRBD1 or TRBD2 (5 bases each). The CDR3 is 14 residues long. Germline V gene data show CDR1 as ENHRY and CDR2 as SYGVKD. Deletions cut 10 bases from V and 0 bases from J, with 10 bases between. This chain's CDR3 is CATGTASGANVLTF. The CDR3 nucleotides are TGTGCCACCGGGACGGCCTCTGGGGCCAACGTCCTGACTTTC.